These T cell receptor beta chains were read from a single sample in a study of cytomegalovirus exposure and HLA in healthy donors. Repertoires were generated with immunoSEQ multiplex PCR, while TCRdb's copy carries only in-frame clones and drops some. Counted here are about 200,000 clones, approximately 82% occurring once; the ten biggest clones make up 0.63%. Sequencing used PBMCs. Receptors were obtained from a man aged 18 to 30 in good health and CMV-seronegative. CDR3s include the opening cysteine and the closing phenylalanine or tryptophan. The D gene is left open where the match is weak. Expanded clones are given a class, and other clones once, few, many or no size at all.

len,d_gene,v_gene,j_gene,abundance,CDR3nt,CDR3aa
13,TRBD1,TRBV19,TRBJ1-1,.,TGTGCCAGTAACCGACAGGGGAACACTGAAGCTTTCTTT,CASNRQGNTEAFF
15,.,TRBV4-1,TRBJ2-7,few,TGCGCCAGCAGCCAAGATCCTAGCGAAAACTACGAGCAGTACTTC,CASSQDPSENYEQYF
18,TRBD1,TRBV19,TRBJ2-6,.,TGTGCCAGTAGCCTCGATTCAGGGGGAAACTCTGGGGCCAACGTCCTGACTTTC,CASSLDSGGNSGANVLTF
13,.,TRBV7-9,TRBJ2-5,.,TGTGCCAGCAGCTTAGAATCGGGAGAGACCCAGTACTTC,CASSLESGETQYF
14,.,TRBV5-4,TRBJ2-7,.,TGTGCCAGCAGATCAGACTTGAGCTCCTACGAGCAGTACTTC,CASRSDLSSYEQYF
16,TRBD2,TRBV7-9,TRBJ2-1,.,TGTGCCAGCAGCCTTACCGGGACTAGCGGGTTCGATGAGCAGTTCTTC,CASSLTGTSGFDEQFF
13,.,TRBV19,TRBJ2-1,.,TGTGCCAGTAGTAGGGAAGGGGCGAATGAGCAGTTCTTC,CASSREGANEQFF
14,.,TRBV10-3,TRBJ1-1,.,TGTGCCATCTCTACGGTCGAACAGCGGACTGAAGCTTTCTTT,CAISTVEQRTEAFF
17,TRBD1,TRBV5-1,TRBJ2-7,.,TGCGCCAGCAGCCCCGGGACAGCCCGGGCCTCATCCTACGAGCAGTACTTC,CASSPGTARASSYEQYF
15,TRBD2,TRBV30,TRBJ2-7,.,TGTTCCGGGACTAGCGGGATTGGGATATCCTACGAGCAGTACTTC,CSGTSGIGISYEQYF
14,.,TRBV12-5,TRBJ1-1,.,TGTGCTAGTGGAAAGGGCCTGGGGCCCACTGAAGCTTTCTTT,CASGKGLGPTEAFF
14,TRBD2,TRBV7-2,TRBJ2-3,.,TGTGCCAGCAGCCGACTAGCGGGGGGGAATACGCAGTATTTT,CASSRLAGGNTQYF
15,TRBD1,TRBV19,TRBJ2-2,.,TGTGCCAGTACTTGGCAGGGGGTTGGTACCGGGGAGCTGTTTTTT,CASTWQGVGTGELFF
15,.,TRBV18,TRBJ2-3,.,TGTGCCAGCTCACCACAGTACTCAAGCACAGATACGCAGTATTTT,CASSPQYSSTDTQYF
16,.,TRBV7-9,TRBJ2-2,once,TGTGCCAGCAGCCTACTCCTACCGGGACAATCCGGGGAGCTGTTTTTT,CASSLLLPGQSGELFF
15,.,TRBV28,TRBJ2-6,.,TGTGCCAGCAGTTTCGAGGATTTGGCGGCCAACGTCCTGACTTTC,CASSFEDLAANVLTF
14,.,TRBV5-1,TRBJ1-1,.,TGCGCCAGCAGCTTTGTGGGGGCATGGACTGAAGCTTTCTTT,CASSFVGAWTEAFF
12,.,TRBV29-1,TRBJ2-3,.,TGCAGCGTTGAAGATTGGTCCAGGATCAAGGATTTT,CSVEDWSRIKDF
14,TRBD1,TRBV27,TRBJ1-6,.,TGTGCCAGCAGTTTGAAGGGGGCTTATTCACCCCTCCACTTT,CASSLKGAYSPLHF
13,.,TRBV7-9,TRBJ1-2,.,TGTGCCAGCAGTTCACAGGTATCCTATGGCTACACCTTC,CASSSQVSYGYTF
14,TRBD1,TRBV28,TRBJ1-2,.,TGTGCCAGCAGTAACCAGGGGGCGAGGTCCCGTGACACCTTC,CASSNQGARSRDTF
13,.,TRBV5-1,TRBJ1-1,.,TGCGCCAGCAGCCTACAGGGTAACACTGAAGCTTTCTTT,CASSLQGNTEAFF
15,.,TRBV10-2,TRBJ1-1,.,TGCGCCAGCATTTCAGTATCGGGGAGGAGGACTGAAGCTTTCTTT,CASISVSGRRTEAFF
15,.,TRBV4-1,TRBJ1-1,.,TGCGCCAGCAGCCCGTTAATACAGGGGAACACTGAAGCTTTCTTT,CASSPLIQGNTEAFF
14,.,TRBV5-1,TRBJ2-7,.,TGCGCCAGCAGCTTGGACCCCAGCTCCTACGAGCAGTACTTC,CASSLDPSSYEQYF
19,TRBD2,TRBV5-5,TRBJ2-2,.,TGTGCCAGCAGCCCTTTTCCCGGGACTAGCGGGAGGGCCCTCGGGGAGCTGTTTTTT,CASSPFPGTSGRALGELFF
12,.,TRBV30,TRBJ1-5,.,TGTGCCTGGAGTCCCCCGGGGGGGCTCCAGCATTTT,CAWSPPGGLQHF
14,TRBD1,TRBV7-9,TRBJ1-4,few,TGTGCCAGCAGCTCCGGGACAGGAAATGAAAAACTGTTTTTT,CASSSGTGNEKLFF
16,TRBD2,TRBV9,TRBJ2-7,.,TGTGCCAGCAGTCCTGGGACTAGCGGAAGTCTCTACGAGCAGTACTTC,CASSPGTSGSLYEQYF
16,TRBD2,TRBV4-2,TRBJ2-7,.,TGTGCCAGCATACCCCGGGGGGAAAGTGTCTCCTACGAGCAGTACTTC,CASIPRGESVSYEQYF
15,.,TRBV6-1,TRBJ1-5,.,TGTGCCAGCAGTGAACACGGGTCCAGCAATCAGCCCCAGCATTTT,CASSEHGSSNQPQHF
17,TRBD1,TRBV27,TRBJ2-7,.,TGTGCCAGCAGTTACATCCAAACGGGACAGGTATCCTACGAGCAGTACTTC,CASSYIQTGQVSYEQYF
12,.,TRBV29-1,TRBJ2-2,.,TGCAGCGTTGTCGGCGGCACCGGGGAGCTGTTTTTT,CSVVGGTGELFF
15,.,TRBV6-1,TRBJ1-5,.,TGTGCCAGCAGTTGGGGACAATATAGCAATCAGCCCCAGCATTTT,CASSWGQYSNQPQHF
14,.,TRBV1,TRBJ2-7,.,TGCACCAGCAGCCATAGACTAGCGGCCTACGAGCAGTACTTC,CTSSHRLAAYEQYF
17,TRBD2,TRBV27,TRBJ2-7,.,TGTGCCAGCAGTCCGCGACTAGCGGGAGGGCCACCCTACGAGCAGTACTTC,CASSPRLAGGPPYEQYF
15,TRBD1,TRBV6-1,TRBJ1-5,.,TGTGCCAGCAGTGTCGGACAGGGAGCCAATCAGCCCCAGCATTTT,CASSVGQGANQPQHF
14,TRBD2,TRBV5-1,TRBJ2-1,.,TGCGCCAGCAGAAGGGGAATCGCGGGAGAAGACCAGTTCTTC,CASRRGIAGEDQFF
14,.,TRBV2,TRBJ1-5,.,TGTGCCAGCAGTGATGGGGGGACTAATCAGCCCCAGCATTTT,CASSDGGTNQPQHF
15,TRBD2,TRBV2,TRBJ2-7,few,TGTGCCAGCAGTGAACTAGCGGGAGGGAGAGACGAGCAGTACTTC,CASSELAGGRDEQYF